The rows below give T cell receptor beta chains drawn from one sample of a study of T cell responses to AZD1222 COVID-19 vaccine. Produced via immunoSEQ multiplex PCR; TCRdb's table is partial and in-frame only. The table has tens of thousands of clones, around nine tenths seen once; the top ten hold 9.5% to 13%. The source was peripheral blood, collected on day 0 of AZD1222 vaccination. All receptors derive from an adult in good health. Each CDR3 is given with its conserved first and last residue. The D gene is left open where the match is weak. A row's size may be missing; if present it is once, few, many or a size class.

d_gene: NA
len: 16
abundance: NA
j_gene: TRBJ2-7
v_gene: TRBV10-3
CDR3nt: TGTGCCATCAGTGAGCCCGGACAGGGAGGGGTTGGCGAGCAGTACTTC
CDR3aa: CAISEPGQGGVGEQYF

d_gene: NA
len: 13
abundance: once
j_gene: TRBJ1-3
v_gene: TRBV29-1
CDR3nt: TGCAGCGTTGAAAAGGGGGCTGGAAACACCATATATTTT
CDR3aa: CSVEKGAGNTIYF

d_gene: NA
len: 14
abundance: NA
j_gene: TRBJ1-6
v_gene: TRBV4-1
CDR3nt: TGCGCCAGCAGCCCAAGGGGCAGGAATTCACCCCTCCACTTT
CDR3aa: CASSPRGRNSPLHF

d_gene: NA
len: 16
abundance: NA
j_gene: TRBJ1-5
v_gene: TRBV2
CDR3nt: TGTGCCAGCAGTATCGGGGGACGGTATAGCAATCAGCCCCAGCATTTT
CDR3aa: CASSIGGRYSNQPQHF

d_gene: TRBD1
len: 15
abundance: NA
j_gene: TRBJ2-3
v_gene: TRBV7-2
CDR3nt: TGTGCCAGCAGCTTATACGGGACAGGGGGAGATACGCAGTATTTT
CDR3aa: CASSLYGTGGDTQYF

d_gene: NA
len: 15
abundance: few
j_gene: TRBJ1-5
v_gene: TRBV6-2/TRBV6-3
CDR3nt: TGTGCCAGCAGCTCGCGGAGGGAAGGCAGCCAGCCCCAGCATTTT
CDR3aa: CASSSRREGSQPQHF

d_gene: NA
len: 17
abundance: NA
j_gene: TRBJ2-6
v_gene: TRBV7-2
CDR3nt: TGTGCCAGCAGCTTAATGCCCCTGAGATCTGGGGCCAACGTCCTGACTTTC
CDR3aa: CASSLMPLRSGANVLTF

d_gene: NA
len: 13
abundance: NA
j_gene: TRBJ1-2
v_gene: TRBV5-1
CDR3nt: TGCGCCAGCAGCTTTGGGGAGTTATATGGCTACACCTTC
CDR3aa: CASSFGELYGYTF

d_gene: NA
len: 15
abundance: NA
j_gene: TRBJ1-6
v_gene: TRBV9
CDR3nt: TGTGCCAGCAGCGTCGGGGCATCTCCCGATTCACCCCTCCACTTT
CDR3aa: CASSVGASPDSPLHF

d_gene: NA
len: 16
abundance: NA
j_gene: TRBJ1-3
v_gene: TRBV3-1/TRBV3-2
CDR3nt: TGTGCCAGCAGCCAAGGTTTACGGGGCTCTGGAAACACCATATATTTT
CDR3aa: CASSQGLRGSGNTIYF

d_gene: TRBD2
len: 15
abundance: few
j_gene: TRBJ2-3
v_gene: TRBV2
CDR3nt: TGTGCCACCAGATTAGCGGGGCCCTCTAGTGATACGCAGTATTTT
CDR3aa: CATRLAGPSSDTQYF

d_gene: NA
len: 11
abundance: NA
j_gene: TRBJ2-5
v_gene: TRBV2
CDR3nt: TGTGCCAGCAAGTACGGAGAGACCCAGTACTTC
CDR3aa: CASKYGETQYF

d_gene: TRBD1
len: 18
abundance: NA
j_gene: TRBJ1-4
v_gene: TRBV7-9
CDR3nt: TGTGCCAGCAGCTTAAAGAGAATATTCCAGGGGGGTAATGAAAAACTGTTTTTT
CDR3aa: CASSLKRIFQGGNEKLFF

d_gene: TRBD1
len: 17
abundance: NA
j_gene: TRBJ1-2
v_gene: TRBV4-1
CDR3nt: TGCGCCAGCAGCCAAGGGGACAGGAGATTCACTAACTATGGCTACACCTTC
CDR3aa: CASSQGDRRFTNYGYTF

d_gene: TRBD2
len: 15
abundance: NA
j_gene: TRBJ2-1
v_gene: TRBV15
CDR3nt: TGTGCCACCAGCAGGGCGGGGGGATGGGGTAATGAGCAGTTCTTC
CDR3aa: CATSRAGGWGNEQFF

d_gene: NA
len: 15
abundance: NA
j_gene: TRBJ1-1
v_gene: TRBV19
CDR3nt: TGTGCCAGTAGTGATTTATCCGCGGGGAACACTGAAGCTTTCTTT
CDR3aa: CASSDLSAGNTEAFF

d_gene: NA
len: 9
abundance: NA
j_gene: TRBJ1-4
v_gene: TRBV30
CDR3nt: TGTGCCTGGAAAGGAAAACTGTTTTTT
CDR3aa: CAWKGKLFF

d_gene: NA
len: 16
abundance: NA
j_gene: TRBJ1-6
v_gene: TRBV28
CDR3nt: TGTGCCAGCAGCACTTTTTCGACAGTGTGGAGTTCACCCCTCCACTTT
CDR3aa: CASSTFSTVWSSPLHF

d_gene: TRBD2
len: 16
abundance: NA
j_gene: TRBJ2-3
v_gene: TRBV18
CDR3nt: TGTGCCAGCTCACCATCATTAGCGGGGGGCACAGATACGCAGTATTTT
CDR3aa: CASSPSLAGGTDTQYF

d_gene: NA
len: 11
abundance: NA
j_gene: TRBJ2-1
v_gene: TRBV18
CDR3nt: TGTGCCAGCTCACCAGAGAGTGAGCAGTTCTTC
CDR3aa: CASSPESEQFF

d_gene: NA
len: 15
abundance: NA
j_gene: TRBJ1-5
v_gene: TRBV11-2
CDR3nt: TGTGCCAGCAGCTTAGCGGCAGATCTGAAGTGGCCCCAGCATTTT
CDR3aa: CASSLAADLKWPQHF

d_gene: NA
len: 15
abundance: few
j_gene: TRBJ1-6
v_gene: TRBV13
CDR3nt: TGTGCCAGCAGCTTTAAGAACAGCCACACTTCACCCCTCCACTTT
CDR3aa: CASSFKNSHTSPLHF

d_gene: NA
len: 12
abundance: NA
j_gene: TRBJ1-2
v_gene: TRBV12-3/TRBV12-4
CDR3nt: TGTGCCAGCAGTAAGGACGTCTATGGCTACACCTTC
CDR3aa: CASSKDVYGYTF

d_gene: NA
len: 14
abundance: NA
j_gene: TRBJ1-6
v_gene: TRBV19
CDR3nt: TGTGCCAGTAGAATTCGGCCTCGCAATTCACCCCTCCACTTT
CDR3aa: CASRIRPRNSPLHF

d_gene: NA
len: 17
abundance: NA
j_gene: TRBJ2-3
v_gene: TRBV21-1
CDR3nt: TGTGCCAGCAGCAAAAAGCCGGGACAGGGAGTGACAGATACGCAGTATTTT
CDR3aa: CASSKKPGQGVTDTQYF

d_gene: TRBD1
len: 16
abundance: NA
j_gene: TRBJ1-1
v_gene: TRBV10-3
CDR3nt: TGTGCCATCAAGGGGACAGGGGGTTTCTTTAACACTGAAGCTTTCTTT
CDR3aa: CAIKGTGGFFNTEAFF

d_gene: TRBD1
len: 15
abundance: NA
j_gene: TRBJ1-1
v_gene: TRBV19
CDR3nt: TGTGCCAGTACCCCCGGGACAGGAGGATTGGCTGAAGCTTTCTTT
CDR3aa: CASTPGTGGLAEAFF

d_gene: NA
len: 14
abundance: NA
j_gene: TRBJ2-3
v_gene: TRBV6-5
CDR3nt: TGTGCCAGCATGGTGGCAGGTACCACAGATACGCAGTATTTT
CDR3aa: CASMVAGTTDTQYF

d_gene: TRBD1
len: 14
abundance: NA
j_gene: TRBJ1-6
v_gene: TRBV5-1
CDR3nt: TGCGCCAGCAGCCATGACAGGGGGCGATCACCCCTCCACTTT
CDR3aa: CASSHDRGRSPLHF

d_gene: TRBD1
len: 15
abundance: NA
j_gene: TRBJ1-2
v_gene: TRBV24-1
CDR3nt: TGTGCCACCAGTGACTCCGGGACAGGGTTGGATGGCTACACCTTC
CDR3aa: CATSDSGTGLDGYTF

d_gene: TRBD1
len: 19
abundance: NA
j_gene: TRBJ1-3
v_gene: TRBV6-2/TRBV6-3
CDR3nt: TGTGCCAGCAGCCCTGACCGGGACAGGGGCCTTTCCTCTGGAAACACCATATATTTT
CDR3aa: CASSPDRDRGLSSGNTIYF

d_gene: TRBD2
len: 15
abundance: NA
j_gene: TRBJ2-5
v_gene: TRBV5-4
CDR3nt: TGTGCCAGCAGCTCACTAGCGGGGACCGGAGAGACCCAGTACTTC
CDR3aa: CASSSLAGTGETQYF

d_gene: NA
len: 14
abundance: NA
j_gene: TRBJ2-2
v_gene: TRBV6-5
CDR3nt: TGTGCCAGTAACGGAAGGGGGAGTACCGGGGAGCTGTTTTTT
CDR3aa: CASNGRGSTGELFF

d_gene: NA
len: 18
abundance: few
j_gene: TRBJ2-2
v_gene: TRBV7-3
CDR3nt: TGTGCCAGCAGCAAAGGGGTGGGGCTAGCAGGAAACACCGGGGAGCTGTTTTTT
CDR3aa: CASSKGVGLAGNTGELFF

d_gene: TRBD1
len: 16
abundance: NA
j_gene: TRBJ1-1
v_gene: TRBV3-1/TRBV3-2
CDR3nt: TGTGCCAGCAGCCCGGTCCCGGGACAGGGGAACACTGAAGCTTTCTTT
CDR3aa: CASSPVPGQGNTEAFF

d_gene: NA
len: 15
abundance: NA
j_gene: TRBJ2-6
v_gene: TRBV27
CDR3nt: TGTGCCAGCAGGACACAGGGCGCTGGGGCCAACGTCCTGACTTTC
CDR3aa: CASRTQGAGANVLTF

d_gene: NA
len: 13
abundance: NA
j_gene: TRBJ1-4
v_gene: TRBV15
CDR3nt: TGTGCCACCAGCTTAGAGTCTAATGAAAAACTGTTTTTT
CDR3aa: CATSLESNEKLFF

d_gene: TRBD1
len: 14
abundance: NA
j_gene: TRBJ2-7
v_gene: TRBV28
CDR3nt: TGTGCCAGCCTTCGGGACAGGACTTCCTACGAGCAGTACTTC
CDR3aa: CASLRDRTSYEQYF

d_gene: NA
len: 13
abundance: NA
j_gene: TRBJ2-1
v_gene: TRBV11-3
CDR3nt: TGTGCCAGCAGCACCAGGGACCCGAATGAGCAGTTCTTC
CDR3aa: CASSTRDPNEQFF

d_gene: NA
len: 13
abundance: NA
j_gene: TRBJ1-6
v_gene: TRBV7-9
CDR3nt: TGTGCCAGCAGCAGGGATACGGGTTCACCCCTCCACTTT
CDR3aa: CASSRDTGSPLHF

d_gene: NA
len: 14
abundance: few
j_gene: TRBJ1-5
v_gene: TRBV7-8
CDR3nt: TGTGCCAGCAGCTTAGAAAGGGGCAATCAGCCCCAGCATTTT
CDR3aa: CASSLERGNQPQHF

d_gene: NA
len: 13
abundance: NA
j_gene: TRBJ2-7
v_gene: TRBV6-5
CDR3nt: TGTGCCAGCAGTTACGCTAGTACCTACGAGCAGTACTTC
CDR3aa: CASSYASTYEQYF

d_gene: TRBD1
len: 14
abundance: NA
j_gene: TRBJ1-6
v_gene: TRBV2
CDR3nt: TGTGCCAGCAGGGGGGACAGCCAAAATTCACCCCTCCACTTT
CDR3aa: CASRGDSQNSPLHF

d_gene: NA
len: 14
abundance: NA
j_gene: TRBJ1-1
v_gene: TRBV28
CDR3nt: TGTGCCAGCAGCTCCCCCGCGGGGGGCCCTGAAGCTTTCTTT
CDR3aa: CASSSPAGGPEAFF

d_gene: NA
len: 14
abundance: medium-sized
j_gene: TRBJ2-1
v_gene: TRBV2
CDR3nt: TGTGCCAGCAGTGAGTGGAGCTCCTACAATGAGCAGTTCTTC
CDR3aa: CASSEWSSYNEQFF

d_gene: NA
len: 13
abundance: NA
j_gene: TRBJ1-5
v_gene: TRBV28
CDR3nt: TGTGCCAGCAGTTTCAGGGGCCGGCAGCCCCAGCATTTT
CDR3aa: CASSFRGRQPQHF

d_gene: NA
len: 10
abundance: once
j_gene: TRBJ2-1
v_gene: TRBV6-4
CDR3nt: TGTGCCAGCAGTGACCGTGAGCAGTTCTTC
CDR3aa: CASSDREQFF

d_gene: NA
len: 13
abundance: NA
j_gene: TRBJ2-4
v_gene: TRBV2
CDR3nt: TGTGCCAGCAGTGCGGAGTCCAAAAACATTCAGTACTTC
CDR3aa: CASSAESKNIQYF

d_gene: NA
len: 13
abundance: once
j_gene: TRBJ1-1
v_gene: TRBV6-1
CDR3nt: TGTGCCAGCAGTGAAGTGTCGGGCACTGAAGCTTTCTTT
CDR3aa: CASSEVSGTEAFF

d_gene: NA
len: 14
abundance: NA
j_gene: TRBJ2-3
v_gene: TRBV4-1
CDR3nt: TGCGCCAGCAGCCAAGGCAGGGCGACAGATACGCAGTATTTT
CDR3aa: CASSQGRATDTQYF

d_gene: NA
len: 12
abundance: NA
j_gene: TRBJ2-7
v_gene: TRBV11-2
CDR3nt: TGTGCCAGCAGCCGGCTCCTCTACGAGCAGTACTTC
CDR3aa: CASSRLLYEQYF

d_gene: NA
len: 13
abundance: NA
j_gene: TRBJ1-2
v_gene: TRBV6-5
CDR3nt: TGTGCCAGCAGTTTCACGGCAAGACAGGGCTACACCTTC
CDR3aa: CASSFTARQGYTF

d_gene: NA
len: 14
abundance: NA
j_gene: TRBJ2-7
v_gene: TRBV7-9
CDR3nt: TGTGCCAGCAGCTTAGCGTCCTCGAATTACGAGCAGTACTTC
CDR3aa: CASSLASSNYEQYF

d_gene: TRBD2
len: 12
abundance: NA
j_gene: TRBJ2-3
v_gene: TRBV28
CDR3nt: TGTGCCAGCAGGGGGAGGGGAGATACGCAGTATTTT
CDR3aa: CASRGRGDTQYF